This T cell receptor beta chain originates from a study of T cell repertoires in cytomegalovirus infection. TCRdb analysed the reads with MiXCR anew, one entry per CDR3 protein. Of some 600,000 distinct CDR3 sequences listed, less than 25% are singletons. V was pared by 6 bases and J by 6 bases, with 11 bases of the junction left unmatched. Germline loops: CDR1 SGHRS, CDR2 YFSETQ. The length of the CDR3 is 14 residues. This clonotype was picked up a small number of times. Source material: CD8+ T cells from PBMCs. The sequence derives from a human donor in good health (CMV status not recorded). Some clones in this sample may be carry-over from other donors' samples. The V and J genes are TRBV5-1 and TRBJ2-7; 8 bases line up with TRBD2. This chain's CDR3 is CASTCGGRGCEQYV. CDR3 coding DNA: TGCGCCAGCACATGCGGGGGGAGAGGTTGCGAGCAGTACGTC.